These 30 T cell receptor beta chains were sequenced from one sample in a study of T cells in women clearing cervical HPV infection. Repertoires were generated with immunoSEQ multiplex PCR, while TCRdb's copy carries only in-frame clones and drops some. Here the sample table reports approximately 15,000 clones. Sequences were obtained from blood buffy coat. The receptors come from a woman between 18 and 75 years old with a cervical HPV16 infection that either progressed to CIN3+ or cleared (not recorded which).

Of note for this clone: The read finishes 3 residues shy of the CDR3 end, and the germline J gene is used to complete it. The chain uses TRBV30 and TRBJ1-2; no reliable D call. There are 10 residues in the CDR3. The V end was cut by 3 bases, the J end by 5 bases, with 4 bases between. Germline V gene sequence: CDR1 GTSNPN, CDR2 SVGIG (reference sequence). The CDR3 region is CAWRTYGYTF. The DNA read from the CDR3 is TGTGCCTGGAGGACATATGGC.

Notes on this clone: One end of the junction fails to match germline, which may point to a read error. The observed sequence ends 3 residues before the CDR3 terminus, with the missing tail filled in from the germline J gene. Other DNA sequences from this sample encode an identical CDR3 as well. The V gene is TRBV5-1, the J gene TRBJ1-3; 8 nucleotides align to TRBD1. The CDR3 length is 17 residues. The germline V gene encodes CDR1 SGHRS and CDR2 YFSETQ. CDR3: CASSFRTGRGSGNTIYF. CDR3 bases read: TGCGCCAGCAGCTTCAGGACAGGGCGAGGCTCTGGAAACACG.

Details on this clone: The observed sequence ends 3 residues before the CDR3 terminus, with the missing tail filled in from the germline J gene. The J gene is TRBJ2-2, the V gene TRBV10-3, with no clear D. The V gene's germline CDR1 is ENHRY and CDR2 SYGVKD. The CDR3 has 15 amino acids. The covered CDR3 bases are TGTGCCATCAGTGAGTCGATATTAGCTAATTCACCG. It codes for CAISESILANSP. In full, the CDR3 is CAISESILANSPLFF.

As regards this clone: Coverage ceases 3 residues before the CDR3 finishes, and the germline J gene fills in the end. The chain joins TRBV20-1 to TRBJ1-5; D not resolved. V lost 6 bases, J lost 3 bases, and 12 bases lay in between. The CDR3 covers 13 residues. Germline CDR1 is DFQATT and CDR2 is SNEGSKA (reference sequence). This chain's CDR3 is CSAAENNNQPQHF. The CDR3 DNA, read in part, is TGCAGTGCGGCCGAGAACAACAATCAGCCC.

Details on this clone: From the germline J gene comes the end of the CDR3, since the read stops 3 residues before it. The V call is TRBV5-1, the J call TRBJ2-5; the match to TRBD1 covers 9 bases. Looked up from germline, CDR1 is SGHRS and CDR2 is YFSETQ. Trimming took 0 bases from V and 3 from J; bases not matched to a gene: 3. This CDR3 comprises 15 residues. CDR3 DNA (partial): TGCGCCAGCAGCTTGGTAGGGACAGGGAAAGAGACC. Encoded protein: CASSLVGTGKET. The whole CDR3 sequence is CASSLVGTGKETQYF.

On this clone itself: The CDR3 end falls 3 residues outside the read, so it is completed with the germline J gene. V and J are TRBV7-9 and TRBJ2-7; 9 bases agree with TRBD1. Germline values: CDR1 SEHNR, CDR2 FQNEAQ (reference sequence). Losses at the gene ends were 6 bases for V and 0 bases for J; bases not matched to a gene: 6. The CDR3 is made up of 15 amino acids. CDR3 loop: CASRGQGLDSYEQYF. The sequenced part of the CDR3 DNA is TGTGCCAGCAGGGGACAGGGATTGGACTCCTACGAG.

About this clone: The read is 3 residues too short to cover the CDR3 end, so that end is filled in from the germline J gene. This sequence joins TRBV7-9 and TRBJ2-6; D not certain. The germline CDR1 and CDR2 sequences are SEHNR and FQNEAQ (reference sequence). Deletions cut 2 bases from V and 10 bases from J, with 15 bases between. This CDR3 spans 15 amino acids. The CDR3 here is CASSLTTSILNVLTF. CDR3 DNA, as far as it was read: TGTGCCAGCAGCTTAACTACCAGCATCCTAAACGTC.

Note on this clone: The read terminates 3 residues before the CDR3 end, so the remaining end is supplied by the germline J gene. This sequence joins TRBV28 and TRBJ1-5; possibly TRBD1 for D (5 bases). This CDR3 is built from 15 residues. CDR1 and CDR2 (germline): MDHEN, SYDVKM. Trimming stripped 2 bases from V and 1 base from J, with 9 bases between. The CDR3 loop reads CASSLEGRSNQPQHF. The sequenced part of the CDR3 DNA is TGTGCCAGCAGTTTAGAGGGGAGAAGCAATCAGCCC.

CDR3 loop: CASSLRATSYNDYTF. The covered CDR3 bases are TGTGCCAGCAGCTTAAGGGCTACCTCTTACAATGAC. The V gene is TRBV7-2, the J gene TRBJ1-2; D gene ambiguous. The read gets to within 3 residues of the CDR3 end, and the germline J gene fills in the rest. The CDR3 covers 15 residues. CDR1 is SGHTA, CDR2 FQGNSA, per germline.

Comments on this clone: The sequenced fragment ends 3 residues before the CDR3 boundary, so the rest is inferred from the germline J gene. The rearrangement uses TRBV6-1 and TRBJ1-1; tentative D call: TRBD1 (6 bases). Germline lookup yields CDR1 MNHNS and CDR2 SASEGT. This CDR3 region has 14 residues. CDR3 sequence: CASSEADRSGVAFF. The part of the CDR3 DNA that was read is TGTGCCAGCAGTGAAGCTGACAGGTCAGGGGTA.

To note about this clone: The DNA ends 3 residues before the CDR3 does, and the rest of the CDR3 is filled in from the germline J gene. The chain is built from TRBV30 and TRBJ2-3; 8 bases are a match to TRBD2. The CDR3 loop spans 14 amino acids. Germline CDR1 reads GTSNPN; CDR2 reads SVGIG (reference sequence). Incomplete CDR3 DNA: TGTGCCTGGAGGCCGGCGGGGGGACAAGAGACG. Residues: CAWRPAGGQET. The CDR3 as a whole reads CAWRPAGGQETQYF.

A word on this clone: Read data end 3 residues before the CDR3 end; the end is taken from the germline J gene. This chain joins TRBV7-2 and TRBJ1-5, with D unresolved. There are 14 residues in the CDR3. V lost 1 base, J lost 3 bases, and 7 bases lay in between. Per the germline V gene, CDR1 is SGHTA and CDR2 is FQGNSA. CDR3 DNA (partial): TGTGCCAGCAGCTTAGGACTAAACAATCAGCCC. Translating it yields CASSLGLNNQP. The CDR3 in full is CASSLGLNNQPQHF. Based on the CDR3 plus reference TRBV7-2 and TRBJ1-5, the full variable domain is GAGVSQSPSNKVTEKGKDVELRCDPISGHTALYWYRQSLGQGLEFLIYFQGNSAPDKSGLPSDRFSAERTGGSVSTLTIQRTQQEDSAVYLCASSLGLNNQPQHFGDGTRLSIL.

In regard to this clone: The sequence runs out 3 residues before the end of the CDR3; the remainder is reconstructed from the germline J gene. The chain employs TRBV30 and TRBJ1-5, with 10 bases lining up with TRBD1. The CDR3 is 15 amino acids. Germline-derived CDR1 and CDR2 are GTSNPN and SVGIG (reference sequence). Trimming cost V 3 bases and J 6 bases; bases outside gene matches: 8. The CDR3 DNA, read in part, is TGTGCCTGGAGGCTTGGGACAGGGGAGCGTCAGCCC. Amino acids: CAWRLGTGERQP. The whole CDR3 protein is CAWRLGTGERQPQHF. The variable domain in full, completed from reference TRBV30 and TRBJ1-5, reads SQTIHQWPATLVQPVGSPLSLECTVEGTSNPNLYWYRQAAGRGLQLLFYSVGIGQISSEVPQNLSASRPQDRQFILSSKKLLLSDSGFYLCAWRLGTGERQPQHFGDGTRLSIL.

A note on this clone: The read terminates 3 residues ahead of where the CDR3 ends, so the germline J gene completes it. V gene TRBV28 combines with J gene TRBJ1-1, with 10 positions matching TRBD1. V was clipped by 8 bases and J by 6 bases; unmatched bases: 6. There are 13 residues in the CDR3. Germline V CDR1 and CDR2: MDHEN, SYDVKM. CDR3 DNA, as far as it was read: TGTGCCAGCGGAAGACAGGGGGCTTCTGAA. It codes for CASGRQGASE. The CDR3 as a whole reads CASGRQGASEAFF.

Comment on this clone: The read terminates 3 residues before the CDR3 end, so the remaining end is supplied by the germline J gene. The chain has TRBV13 and TRBJ1-1, with D maybe TRBD1 (5 bases). The germline gives CDR1 PRHDT, CDR2 FYEKMQ (reference sequence). The CDR3 length is 19 residues. V was pared by 5 bases and J by 0 bases, with 25 bases between. This chain's CDR3 is CASSQGALGLSSLNTEAFF. The CDR3 bases that were read are TGTGCCAGCAGCCAAGGGGCTTTGGGGCTCTCCTCCTTGAACACTGAA.

A remark on this clone: The read finishes 3 residues shy of the CDR3 end, and the germline J gene is used to complete it. The chain recombines TRBV18 with TRBJ2-7, with 10 bases lining up with TRBD1. Trimming removed 2 bases from V and 6 bases from J; junction bases left unmatched: 4. There are 14 residues in the CDR3. CDR1 is KGHSH and CDR2 is LQKENI in the germline V gene. The DNA read from the CDR3 is TGTGCCAGCTCACCAGGGCGGACAGGGGGCGAG. It codes for CASSPGRTGGE. The whole CDR3 protein is CASSPGRTGGEQYF.

Note on this clone: Sequencing ends 3 residues short of the CDR3 end; the germline J gene provides the rest. This chain joins TRBV13 and TRBJ2-2; TRBD1 matches at 8 bases. Looked up from germline, CDR1 is PRHDT and CDR2 is FYEKMQ (reference sequence). The CDR3 is 12 residues long. This CDR3 is CASSPWTGRLFF. Partial CDR3 DNA: TGTGCCAGCAGCCCATGGACAGGGCGG.

In regard to this clone: Mismatch with germline at one junction end may stem from a read error. The read is 3 residues too short to cover the CDR3 end, so that end is filled in from the germline J gene. This specimen includes other DNA sequences encoding the same CDR3. The genes are TRBV7-7 and TRBJ1-3; D might be TRBD1 (6 bases). Germline CDR1 SSHAT, CDR2 FNYEAQ (reference sequence). The CDR3 spans 14 residues. The sequenced CDR3 bases are TGTGCCAGCAGCGACGACAGGTCTGGAAACACT. Encoded protein: CASSDDRSGNT. The complete CDR3 protein is CASSDDRSGNTIYF.

In regard to this clone: The CDR3 end is not reached by the read, which stops 3 residues before it; the germline J gene fills it in. The chain employs TRBV20-1 and TRBJ2-1, with TRBD1 as a possible D gene (5 bases). This CDR3 is built from 12 residues. Germline loops: CDR1 DFQATT, CDR2 SNEGSKA (reference sequence). V shed 5 bases and J shed 6 bases, with 11 bases lying between them. The CDR3 reads CSALRGSNEQFF. CDR3 DNA, as far as it was read: TGCAGTGCTCTTAGGGGAAGCAATGAG.

As to this clone: The CDR3 extends 3 residues past the end of the read, so its final part is completed from the germline J gene. This sequence joins TRBV5-3 and TRBJ1-2, with D unresolved. TRBV5-3 is noted as an ORF with a role that remains uncertain. The CDR3 has 12 residues. CDR3 sequence: CARSYQRQPYTF. The covered CDR3 bases are TGTGCCAGAAGCTACCAGCGGCAGCCC.

This clone ranks as medium-sized (0.01 to 0.1%) in terms of frequency. Read coverage stops 3 residues before the CDR3 terminus; the germline J gene supplies the remainder. The rearrangement links TRBV7-3 to TRBJ2-1, with D maybe TRBD1 (6 bases). Trimming left V 2 bases short and J 9 bases short, with 14 bases between. This CDR3 has 14 residues. Germline V gene data show CDR1 as SGHTA and CDR2 as FQGTGA. The CDR3 bases that were read are TGTGCCAGCAGCTTAGTACAGGGAAGAGTTGAG. This encodes CASSLVQGRVE. The entire CDR3 reads CASSLVQGRVEQFF.

A note on this clone: The observed sequence ends 3 residues before the CDR3 terminus, with the missing tail filled in from the germline J gene. Other DNA sequences in this specimen translate into the identical CDR3. This rearrangement joins TRBV29-1 to TRBJ1-2; no clear D gene. Germline-derived CDR1 and CDR2 are SQVTM and ANQGSEA. The CDR3 sequence is 11 residues long. With 1 base removed from V and 7 bases from J, the gap between germline ends came to 7 bases. The sequenced part of the CDR3 DNA is TGCAGCGTTGAAGGCCGGGGTGGC. Protein: CSVEGRGG. The complete CDR3 protein is CSVEGRGGYTF.

As to this clone: The CDR3 end falls 3 residues outside the read, so it is completed with the germline J gene. The chain uses TRBV30 and TRBJ2-5; 13 nucleotides match TRBD2. Germline values: CDR1 GTSNPN, CDR2 SVGIG (reference sequence). V shed 8 bases, J shed 1 base, and the junction held 19 bases outside the gene matches. The CDR3 covers 19 residues. The CDR3 loop reads CARPGLTSGGALTQETQYF. The part of the CDR3 DNA that was read is TGTGCCCGTCCCGGACTCACTAGCGGGGGGGCCCTTACCCAAGAGACC. The variable domain in full, with the rest retrieved from reference TRBV30 and TRBJ2-5, is SQTIHQWPATLVQPVGSPLSLECTVEGTSNPNLYWYRQAAGRGLQLLFYSVGIGQISSEVPQNLSASRPQDRQFILSSKKLLLSDSGFYLCARPGLTSGGALTQETQYFGPGTRLLVL.

In the case of this clone: The read ends 3 residues early relative to the CDR3; the germline J gene fills the gap. The V gene is TRBV2, the J gene TRBJ2-7, with 7 positions matching TRBD2. Germline V gene sequence: CDR1 SNHLY, CDR2 FYNNEI. Trimming at V came to 2 bases and at J to 0 bases, leaving 1 base not matched to a gene. This CDR3 comprises 14 residues. The CDR3 bases that were read are TGTGCCAGCAGTGAACAGCGGGACTCCTACGAG. It specifies CASSEQRDSYE. The full CDR3 protein is CASSEQRDSYEQYF.

Points on this clone: The sequenced fragment ends 3 residues before the CDR3 boundary, so the rest is inferred from the germline J gene. The chain carries TRBV18 and TRBJ1-2; maybe TRBD1 (5 bases). This CDR3 is 13 amino acids long. The V gene lost 4 bases and the J gene lost 3 bases, with 9 bases spanning the gap. In germline, CDR1 is KGHSH, CDR2 LQKENI. The CDR3 DNA, read in part, is TGTGCCAGCTCACAGGGGAGGGACTATGGC. Translation: CASSQGRDYG. The entire CDR3 sequence reads CASSQGRDYGYTF.

A note on this clone: The read terminates 3 residues before the CDR3 end, so the remaining end is supplied by the germline J gene. This chain joins TRBV10-3 and TRBJ2-7; 7 bases agree with TRBD1. Germline trimming cut 6 bases from V and 5 bases from J; bases unmatched to any gene: 7. This CDR3 spans 13 amino acids. Germline V lookup: CDR1 ENHRY, CDR2 SYGVKD. The DNA read from the CDR3 is TGTGCCATCAGCCGGGACAGCGCAGACGAG. Protein sequence: CAISRDSADE. The entire CDR3 protein is CAISRDSADEQYF.

Notes on this clone: The CDR3 extends 3 residues past the end of the read, so its final part is completed from the germline J gene. This chain joins TRBV20-1 and TRBJ2-7; TRBD1 matches 9 bases. This CDR3 has 13 residues. Germline assignment: CDR1 DFQATT and CDR2 SNEGSKA (reference sequence). The V segment lost 6 bases and the J segment 2 bases; nucleotides outside the gene matches: 5. This CDR3 reads CSAGWDRAYEQYF. CDR3 bases read: TGCAGTGCCGGGTGGGACAGGGCCTACGAG.

With respect to this clone: Sequencing ends 3 residues short of the CDR3 end; the germline J gene provides the rest. The V call is TRBV5-1, the J call TRBJ2-7, with D perhaps matching TRBD1 (5 bases). This CDR3 is 14 amino acids long. Germline lookup yields CDR1 SGHRS and CDR2 YFSETQ. Trimming took 4 bases from V and 2 from J, leaving 13 bases between them. The CDR3 is CASSEDTFPYEQYF. The sequenced CDR3 bases are TGCGCCAGCAGCGAGGACACCTTCCCCTACGAG.

With regard to this clone: With the read ending 3 residues before the CDR3 end, the germline J gene is used to fill in that end. This chain links TRBV5-4 with TRBJ1-1; 8 nucleotides align to TRBD1. CDR3 size: 15 residues. The junction had 6 bases not matched to a gene; V was cut back by 3 bases and J by 2 bases. Germline V CDR1 and CDR2: SGHNT, YYREEE (reference sequence). CDR3 bases read: TGTGCCAGCAGCTCGGACAGGGAAAGAAACACTGAA. Translation gives CASSSDRERNTE. The whole CDR3 protein is CASSSDRERNTEAFF.

CDR3 sequence: CASSRGQQNEKLFF. The part of the CDR3 DNA that was read is TGTGCCAGCTCGCGGGGACAGCAAAATGAAAAA. The J gene is TRBJ1-4, the V gene TRBV18; 7 nucleotides match TRBD1. The read ends 3 residues before the CDR3 terminus; that terminus is restored from the germline J gene. V shed 6 bases, J shed 5 bases, and the junction held 6 bases outside the gene matches. CDR1 and CDR2 from the germline V gene are KGHSH and LQKENI. This CDR3 comprises 14 residues.